This T cell receptor (beta chain) was obtained from a study of T-cell reconstitution after alpha-beta-depleted transplantation in children. Preparation of the TCRbeta library used unique molecular identifiers. MiXCR, run by TCRdb on the PCR reads, gives a single entry per CDR3 protein. Of some 250,000 distinct CDR3 sequences listed, about 12% are singletons. The source was PBMCs from the stem cell graft donor, collected from the stem cell graft. The receptor was isolated from a human donor who donated a stem cell graft to a child with acute lymphoblastic leukemia.

Here the CDR3 reads CASSSLGVTEAFF. CDR3 bases: TGTGCCAGCAGCTCCTTAGGGGTCACTGAAGCTTTCTTT. This sequence joins TRBV5-6 and TRBJ1-1; D may be TRBD1 (5 bases). Germline V gene lookup returns CDR1 SGHDT and CDR2 YYEEEE. The CDR3 contains 13 residues. Trimming took off 3 bases at V and 4 bases at J, with 10 bases between the two ends.